This T cell receptor beta chain was captured by sequencing in a study of OX40 agonist ivuxolimab in advanced cancers. CDR3 size: 15 residues. The junction had 10 bases not matched to a gene; V was cut back by 8 bases and J by 4 bases. Germline V gives CDR1 MNHEY, CDR2 SVGAGI. TCRdb keeps only in-frame clones here, not all; method: immunoSEQ multiplex PCR. The repertoire holds tens of thousands of clones, with roughly 82% as singletons. Blood sampling took place at baseline, cycle 4 day 1, and cycle 7 day 1. The material was CD4+ or CD8+ T cells sorted from blood, obtained in a trial of the OX40 agonist ivuxolimab. This TCR derives from an adult with an advanced solid tumor such as melanoma, head and neck, liver or kidney cancer. The chain carries TRBV6-5 and TRBJ1-5; 8 bases align to TRBD1. CDR3 residues: CASGMGGQGNQPQHF. As DNA, the CDR3 is TGTGCCAGCGGAATGGGAGGACAGGGTAATCAGCCCCAGCATTTT.